This T cell receptor (beta chain) was obtained from a study of STAT5B mutations in CD4+ large granular lymphocyte leukemia. By sample fraction, this clone is medium-sized. Its antigen is currently unknown. Sequencing used immunoSEQ multiplex PCR; TCRdb keeps in-frame clones, though not all of them. The table records nearly 30,000 clones, roughly three quarters of them present only once. The CDR3 consists of 13 residues. The V gene lost 4 bases and the J gene lost 1 base, with 8 bases spanning the gap. CDR1 SGHRS and CDR2 YFSETQ come from the germline V gene. The study's findings and limits: Main leukemic clonotypes were patient-specific, but more than 20% appeared at low frequency elsewhere. Patient CD4-sorted repertoires looked more clonal than healthy CD4+ repertoires, even without putative leukemic clones. Top patient clones used TRBV06 genes more often: 8/27 versus 2/35 in controls.

Material: CD4+ T cells from blood buffy coats. The J gene is TRBJ1-1, the V gene TRBV5-1; D is unclear. The TCR originated in a human donor in good health. CDR3: CASSVTGNTEAFF. The CDR3 nucleotides are TGCGCCAGCAGCGTGACGGGGAACACTGAAGCTTTCTTT.